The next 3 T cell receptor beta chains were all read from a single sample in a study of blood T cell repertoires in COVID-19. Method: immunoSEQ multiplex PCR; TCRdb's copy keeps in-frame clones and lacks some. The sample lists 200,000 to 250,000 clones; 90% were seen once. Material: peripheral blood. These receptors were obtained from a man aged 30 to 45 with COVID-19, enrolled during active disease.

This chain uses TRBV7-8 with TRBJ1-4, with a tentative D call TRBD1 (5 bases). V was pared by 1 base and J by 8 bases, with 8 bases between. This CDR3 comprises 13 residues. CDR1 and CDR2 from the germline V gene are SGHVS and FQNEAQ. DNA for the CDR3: TGTGCCAGCAGCTTAGGGAGACAGGAAAAACTGTTTTTT. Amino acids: CASSLGRQEKLFF. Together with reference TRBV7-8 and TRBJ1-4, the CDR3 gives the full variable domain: GAGVSQSPRYKVAKRGQDVALRCDPISGHVSLFWYQQALGQGPEFLTYFQNEAQLDKSGLPSDRFFAERPEGSVSTLKIQRTQQEDSAVYLCASSLGRQEKLFFGSGTQLSVL.

CDR3 region: CATSRERVDTEAFF. The CDR3 DNA reads as TGTGCCACCAGCAGAGAGAGGGTTGACACTGAAGCTTTCTTT. The gene calls are TRBV15 and TRBJ1-1; D is unclear. This CDR3 comprises 14 residues. Germline CDR1 reads LNHNV; CDR2 reads YYDKDF (reference sequence). The V end lost 0 bases, the J end lost 3 bases, and 8 bases lay between the germline ends.

The CDR3 sequence: CASSPPDRGIGNTIYF. The CDR3, as DNA: TGTGCCAGCTCACCCCCGGACAGGGGGATTGGAAACACCATATATTTT. This chain links TRBV18 with TRBJ1-3, with 10 bases that match TRBD1. The CDR3 runs 16 residues. Germline V gene data show CDR1 as KGHSH and CDR2 as LQKENI. V shed 3 bases and J 3 bases; nucleotides not matched to a gene: 5.